This TCR beta chain was recorded in a study of regulatory T cells in long-lasting Graves disease. Study summary: Patients with persistent Graves' disease had over 5 years of antithyroid drugs and persistent TSH receptor antibodies. Study-wide results and caveats: Gene preferences differed: TRBV28, TRBJ1-2, TRBJ2-5 in persistent cases.

This clonotype has at least ten counts. Its antigen is unidentified. This sample's time point: persistent/refractory GD, antithyroid drugs over 5 years with positive TRAb. RNA isolated from PBMCs was used to make the TCR library. Relying on iRepertoire HTBI primers and Arm-PCR of CDR3 regions, the team built TCR beta libraries. A single record per CDR3 protein comes from TCRdb applying MiXCR to the multiplex PCR reads. The table includes about 340,000 distinct CDR3 sequences, 20% detected once. Germline V gives CDR1 SNHLY, CDR2 FYNNEI. V was pared by 7 bases and J by 0 bases, with 15 bases between. This CDR3 contains 15 residues.

This chain joins TRBV2 and TRBJ1-2, with D perhaps matching TRBD1 (5 bases). Sequencing was performed on peripheral blood mononuclear cells (PBMCs), taken when the disease was refractory, from a patient treated with antithyroid drugs. This sequence originates from a female donor with Graves disease. The CDR3: CASKIPGAANYGYTF. The DNA of the CDR3 is TGTGCCAGCAAAATTCCCGGGGCGGCTAACTATGGCTACACCTTC.